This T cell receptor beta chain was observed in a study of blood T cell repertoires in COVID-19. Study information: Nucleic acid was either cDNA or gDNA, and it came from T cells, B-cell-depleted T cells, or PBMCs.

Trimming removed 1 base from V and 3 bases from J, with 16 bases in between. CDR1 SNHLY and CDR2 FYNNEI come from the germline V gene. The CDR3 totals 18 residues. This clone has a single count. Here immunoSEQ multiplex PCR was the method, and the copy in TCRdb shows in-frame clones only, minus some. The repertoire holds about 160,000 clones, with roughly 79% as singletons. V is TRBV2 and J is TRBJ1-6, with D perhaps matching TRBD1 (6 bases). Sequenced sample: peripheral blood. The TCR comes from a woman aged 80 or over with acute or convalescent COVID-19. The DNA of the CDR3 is TGTGCCAGCAGTGAAGGGTCCAGGGGAATCCTCTATAATTCACCCCTCCACTTT. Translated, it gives CASSEGSRGILYNSPLHF.